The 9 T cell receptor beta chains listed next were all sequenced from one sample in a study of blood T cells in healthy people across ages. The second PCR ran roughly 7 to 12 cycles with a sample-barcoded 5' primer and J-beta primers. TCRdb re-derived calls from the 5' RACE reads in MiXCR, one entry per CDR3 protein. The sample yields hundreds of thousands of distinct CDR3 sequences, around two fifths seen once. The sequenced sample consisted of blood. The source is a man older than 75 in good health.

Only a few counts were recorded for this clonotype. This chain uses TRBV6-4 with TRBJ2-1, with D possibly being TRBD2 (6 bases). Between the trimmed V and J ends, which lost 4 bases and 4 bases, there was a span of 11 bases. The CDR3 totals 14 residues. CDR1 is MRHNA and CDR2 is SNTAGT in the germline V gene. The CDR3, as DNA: TGTGCCAGCAGTGCGGCTAGCGATTACAATGAGCAGTTCTTC. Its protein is CASSAASDYNEQFF.

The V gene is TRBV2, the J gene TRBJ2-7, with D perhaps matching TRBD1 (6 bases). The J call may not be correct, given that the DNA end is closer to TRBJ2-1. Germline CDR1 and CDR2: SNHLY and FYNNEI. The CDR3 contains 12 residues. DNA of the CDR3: TGTGCCAGCAGGGACAGCTCCTACGAGCAGTTCTTC. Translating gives CASRDSSYEQFF.

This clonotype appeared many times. CDR3 amino acids: CSVEVLASSYEQYF. CDR3 nucleotides: TGCAGCGTTGAAGTCTTAGCGAGCTCCTACGAGCAGTACTTC. The chain uses TRBV29-1 and TRBJ2-7; D may be TRBD2 (5 bases). CDR3 length equals 14 residues. CDR1 is SQVTM, CDR2 ANQGSEA, per germline. The V end lost 1 base, the J end lost 0 bases, and 10 bases lay between the germline ends.

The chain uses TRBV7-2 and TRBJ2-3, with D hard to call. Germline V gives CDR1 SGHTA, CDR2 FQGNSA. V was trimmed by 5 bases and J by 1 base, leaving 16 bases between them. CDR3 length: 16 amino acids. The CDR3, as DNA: TGTGCCAGCAGCCGCAATCCTGGGCAACGCACAGATACGCAGTATTTT. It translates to CASSRNPGQRTDTQYF.

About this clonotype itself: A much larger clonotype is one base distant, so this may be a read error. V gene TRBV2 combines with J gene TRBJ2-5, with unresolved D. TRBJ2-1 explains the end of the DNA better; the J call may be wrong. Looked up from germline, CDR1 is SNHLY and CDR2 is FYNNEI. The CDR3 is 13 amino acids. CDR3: CASSYGRQETQFF. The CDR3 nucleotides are TGTGCCAGCAGTTATGGCAGACAAGAGACCCAGTTCTTC.

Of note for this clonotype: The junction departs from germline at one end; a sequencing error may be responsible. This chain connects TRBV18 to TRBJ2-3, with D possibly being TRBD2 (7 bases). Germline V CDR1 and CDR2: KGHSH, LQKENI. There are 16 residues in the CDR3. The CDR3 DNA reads TGTGCCAGCTCACCAAGGGGGGGGAAGACCACAGATACGCAGTATTTC. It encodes CASSPRGGKTTDTQYF.

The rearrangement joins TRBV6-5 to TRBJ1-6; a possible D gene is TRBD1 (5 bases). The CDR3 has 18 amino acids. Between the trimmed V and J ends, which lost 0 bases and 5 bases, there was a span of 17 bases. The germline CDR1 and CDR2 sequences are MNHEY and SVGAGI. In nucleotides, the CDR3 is TGTGCCAGCAGTTACTCCGAGATGGTAGCCAGGGATAATTCACCCCTCCACTTT. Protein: CASSYSEMVARDNSPLHF.

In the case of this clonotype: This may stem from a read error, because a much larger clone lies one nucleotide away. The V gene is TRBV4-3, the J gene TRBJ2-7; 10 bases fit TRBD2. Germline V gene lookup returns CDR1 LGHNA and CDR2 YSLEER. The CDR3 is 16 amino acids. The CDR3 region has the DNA TGCGCCAGCAACCAAGATTCTAGCGGGGGTTACTACGAGCAGTACTTC. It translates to CASNQDSSGGYYEQYF.

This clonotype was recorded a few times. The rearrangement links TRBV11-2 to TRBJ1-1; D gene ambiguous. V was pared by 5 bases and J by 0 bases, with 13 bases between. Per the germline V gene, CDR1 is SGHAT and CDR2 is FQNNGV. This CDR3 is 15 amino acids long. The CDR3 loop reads CASSVTTVMNTEAFF. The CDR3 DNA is TGTGCCAGCAGCGTTACTACGGTCATGAACACTGAAGCTTTCTTT.